The 18 T cell receptor beta chains listed next were all sequenced from one sample in a study of beta chain features in type 1 diabetes. Expressed TCRB transcripts were sequenced after all isolated RNA was converted to cDNA. Clones were read by immunoSEQ multiplex PCR, and TCRdb kept only the in-frame ones, dropping some. The sample records over 300,000 clones, 6.5% to 10% being singletons. Sequenced input: central memory CD4+ T cells from blood. Every receptor here comes from a woman under 30 in good health.

The chain is built from TRBV5-1 and TRBJ2-6; TRBD1 aligns across 7 bases. The CDR3 has 18 amino acids. The germline CDR1 and CDR2 sequences are SGHRS and YFSETQ. The trim removed 4 bases at V and 2 bases at J, leaving 12 bases unmatched. CDR3 in amino acids: CASSNRQGRIAGANVLTF. The CDR3, as DNA: TGCGCCAGCAGCAACAGACAGGGTCGTATTGCTGGGGCCAACGTCCTGACTTTC.

The chain employs TRBV7-2 and TRBJ2-2; D not certain. The CDR3 has 15 residues. The germline V and J ends were trimmed by 5 bases and 7 bases, with 17 bases remaining between them. Germline V gene data show CDR1 as SGHTA and CDR2 as FQGNSA. CDR3 region: CASSQVSPRDGELFF. CDR3 DNA: TGTGCCAGCAGCCAAGTATCTCCCCGTGACGGGGAGCTGTTTTTT.

The table lists this clone with a few counts. V is TRBV2 and J is TRBJ2-2, with TRBD1 as a possible D gene (5 bases). This CDR3 has 14 residues. Trimming removed 8 bases at V and 2 bases at J, with 12 bases between. Germline CDR1 SNHLY, CDR2 FYNNEI. This chain's CDR3 is CASVTDVNTGELFF. The CDR3 DNA sequence: TGTGCCAGCGTGACAGACGTCAACACCGGGGAGCTGTTTTTT.

In its sample, this clone was seen a few times. V gene TRBV5-1 combines with J gene TRBJ2-2; TRBD2 is a possible D gene (6 bases). V shed 4 bases and J shed 2 bases, with 15 bases lying between them. The CDR3 length is 16 residues. Germline V gene lookup returns CDR1 SGHRS and CDR2 YFSETQ. The CDR3 reads CASSPAGTLNTGELFF. In nucleotides, the CDR3 is TGCGCCAGCAGCCCGGCCGGGACTCTTAACACCGGGGAGCTGTTTTTT. The full variable domain, with the rest looked up from reference TRBV5-1 and TRBJ2-2, is KAGVTQTPRYLIKTRGQQVTLSCSPISGHRSVSWYQQTPGQGLQFLFEYFSETQRNKGNFPGRFSGRQFSNSRSEMNVSTLELGDSALYLCASSPAGTLNTGELFFGEGSRLTVL.

This clone occurred many times. The chain carries TRBV7-2 and TRBJ2-2; 9 nucleotides match TRBD2. Germline CDR1 is SGHTA and CDR2 is FQGNSA. Trimming took 0 bases from V and 4 from J; bases not matched to a gene: 3. This CDR3 has 16 amino acids. The CDR3 region is CASSLATLAGTGELFF. As DNA, the CDR3 is TGTGCCAGCAGCTTAGCGACACTAGCGGGCACCGGGGAGCTGTTTTTT.

This clone occurred a few times. The V and J genes are TRBV28 and TRBJ2-7; TRBD2 matches 10 bases. J was trimmed by 3 bases and V by 7 bases; bases with no gene match: 6. The CDR3 length is 14 residues. The V gene's germline CDR1 is MDHEN and CDR2 SYDVKM. The DNA for the CDR3 is TGTGCCAGCACCATAGGACTAGCGGACTACGAGCAGTACTTC. Its translation: CASTIGLADYEQYF.

This clone came up many times. The chain employs TRBV11-2 and TRBJ2-6; TRBD1 matches at 7 bases. The J segment lost 2 bases and the V segment lost 4 bases, leaving 5 bases of the junction unmatched. Looked up from germline, CDR1 is SGHAT and CDR2 is FQNNGV. CDR3 length: 16 amino acids. CDR3 nucleotide sequence: TGTGCCAGCAGCTCCGTCCAGGGGGCTGGGGCCAACGTCCTGACTTTC. This encodes CASSSVQGAGANVLTF.

The sample holds a few counts of this clone. The chain has TRBV9 and TRBJ2-1, with TRBD2 matching over 10 bases. Trimming at V came to 2 bases and at J to 1 base, leaving 6 bases not matched to a gene. The CDR3 has 17 residues. Germline-derived CDR1 and CDR2 are SGDLS and YYNGEE. CDR3 residues: CASSVSSGSGSYNEQFF. The CDR3 DNA reads TGTGCCAGCAGCGTGTCTAGCGGGAGTGGTTCCTACAATGAGCAGTTCTTC.

This clone was observed a few times. V usage is TRBV9 and J usage is TRBJ2-7; TRBD2 aligns across 11 bases. This CDR3 is built from 18 residues. V was clipped by 0 bases and J by 6 bases; unmatched bases: 14. Germline CDR1 is SGDLS and CDR2 is YYNGEE. CDR3 DNA: TGTGCCAGCAGCGTAGGACTAGCGGGACGGGTGGAGGTCGGCGAGCAGTACTTC. This translates into CASSVGLAGRVEVGEQYF.

This clone came up a few times. Here the CDR3 DNA reads TGTGCCACCAGCAGAAGCGTGAGCTCCTACAATGAGCAGTTCTTC. Its translation: CATSRSVSSYNEQFF. The V and J genes are TRBV15 and TRBJ2-1; D call uncertain. The CDR3 covers 15 residues. The V gene's germline CDR1 is LNHNV and CDR2 YYDKDF (reference sequence). V lost 2 bases and J lost 0, with 8 bases in between.

The chain is built from TRBV5-1 and TRBJ2-1; 7 nucleotides match TRBD1. The trim removed 0 bases at V and 9 bases at J, leaving 6 bases unmatched. The CDR3 length is 14 residues. The germline V gene has CDR1 SGHRS and CDR2 YFSETQ. As DNA, the CDR3 is TGCGCCAGCAGCTTGGACCCCGACAGGGCTGAGCAGTTCTTC. Protein product: CASSLDPDRAEQFF.

J is TRBJ1-5 and V is TRBV28, with no clear D. The CDR3 has 11 residues. The ends were cut back, 4 bases at V and 8 bases at J, with 6 bases in the middle. In germline, CDR1 is MDHEN, CDR2 SYDVKM. The DNA for the CDR3 is TGTGCCAGCAGTTGGTCGGAGCCCCAGCATTTT. Translating it yields CASSWSEPQHF.

This CDR3 reads CATSRVGGRGQGQYNEQFF. The DNA for the CDR3 is TGTGCCACCAGCAGAGTCGGGGGTCGGGGTCAAGGTCAATACAATGAGCAGTTCTTC. The gene calls are TRBV15 and TRBJ2-1; tentative D call: TRBD2 (6 bases). The CDR3 covers 19 residues. V was cut by 1 base and J by 4 bases, with 23 bases left in between. Germline CDR1 is LNHNV and CDR2 is YYDKDF (reference sequence). The variable domain in full, completed from reference TRBV15 and TRBJ2-1, reads DAMVIQNPRYQVTQFGKPVTLSCSQTLNHNVMYWYQQKSSQAPKLLFHYYDKDFNNEADTPDNFQSRRPNTSFCFLDIRSPGLGDTAMYLCATSRVGGRGQGQYNEQFFGPGTRLTVL.

This clone was picked up a small number of times. The chain is built from TRBV28 and TRBJ2-3; 9 nucleotides match TRBD2. This CDR3 has 15 amino acids. The V gene end was trimmed by 2 bases and the J gene end by 3 bases; junction bases not matched to a gene: 3. Germline values: CDR1 MDHEN, CDR2 SYDVKM. DNA of the CDR3: TGTGCCAGCAGTTTACTAGCGGGGTCAACAGATACGCAGTATTTT. Translation: CASSLLAGSTDTQYF.

This clone was seen a few times. V is TRBV6-5 and J is TRBJ1-2, with a tentative D call TRBD1 (5 bases). This CDR3 has 13 amino acids. Between the trimmed V and J ends, which lost 6 bases and 7 bases, there was a span of 15 bases. Germline V gives CDR1 MNHEY, CDR2 SVGAGI. The CDR3 here is CASRDQGRGGYTF. In DNA form, the CDR3 reads TGTGCCAGCAGAGACCAGGGACGTGGTGGCTACACCTTC.

The chain is built from TRBV7-2 and TRBJ2-5; TRBD1 aligns across 8 bases. The CDR3 extends over 14 amino acids. J lost 11 bases, V lost 1 base, and 9 bases had no gene match. Germline V gene data show CDR1 as SGHTA and CDR2 as FQGNSA. CDR3 nucleotides: TGTGCCAGCAGCTTAGGACAGGGGAGAGGAGAGCAGTACTTC. Amino acid sequence: CASSLGQGRGEQYF.

This rearrangement joins TRBV4-1 to TRBJ2-5, with D hard to call. This CDR3 region has 16 residues. Germline values: CDR1 MGHRA, CDR2 YSYEKL. Trimming removed 0 bases at V and 4 bases at J, with 15 bases between. CDR3: CASSQDRVKSGETQYF. The DNA for the CDR3 is TGCGCCAGCAGCCAAGATCGCGTCAAGTCGGGAGAGACCCAGTACTTC.

This clone showed up just a few times. The V and J genes are TRBV19 and TRBJ2-1, with 15 nucleotides matching TRBD2. Germline trimming cut 3 bases from V and 8 bases from J; bases unmatched to any gene: 8. From germline, CDR1 is LNHDA and CDR2 SQIVND (reference sequence). The CDR3 contains 17 residues. The CDR3 is CASSIGLAGGPMDEQFF. For the CDR3, the DNA is TGTGCCAGTAGTATCGGACTAGCGGGAGGGCCTATGGATGAGCAGTTCTTC. The whole variable domain, filled in from reference TRBV19 and TRBJ2-1, reads DGGITQSPKYLFRKEGQNVTLSCEQNLNHDAMYWYRQDPGQGLRLIYYSQIVNDFQKGDIAEGYSVSREKKESFPLTVTSAQKNPTAFYLCASSIGLAGGPMDEQFFGPGTRLTVL.